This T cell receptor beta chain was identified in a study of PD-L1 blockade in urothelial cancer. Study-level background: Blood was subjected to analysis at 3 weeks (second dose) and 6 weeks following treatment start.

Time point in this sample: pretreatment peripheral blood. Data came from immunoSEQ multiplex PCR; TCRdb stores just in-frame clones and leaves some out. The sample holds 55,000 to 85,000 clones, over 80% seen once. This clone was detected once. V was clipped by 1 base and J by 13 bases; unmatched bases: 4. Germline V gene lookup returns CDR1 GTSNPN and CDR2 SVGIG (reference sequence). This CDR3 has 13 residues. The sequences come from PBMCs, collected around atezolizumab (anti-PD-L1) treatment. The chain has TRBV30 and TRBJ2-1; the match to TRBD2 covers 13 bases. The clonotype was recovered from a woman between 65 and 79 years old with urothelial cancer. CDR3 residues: CAWSGTSGGVQFF. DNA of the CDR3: TGTGCCTGGAGTGGGACTAGCGGGGGCGTACAGTTCTTC.